This TCR beta chain was recorded in a study of shared T cell receptors in the human thymus. The assay was immunoSEQ multiplex PCR, and TCRdb's table has in-frame clones only and misses some. The data contain almost 550,000 clones, 78% of them singletons. V gave up 5 bases and J gave up 5 bases, with 12 bases separating them. Germline CDR1 and CDR2: MGHDK and SYGVNS. The CDR3 totals 13 residues. These data were likewise used in another study, on human thymus T cells. That source notes: Healthy Finnish infants undergoing corrective surgery for congenital heart defects provided the donor material. The source of the thymus tissue was resections taken during corrective heart surgery. What appeared biased in thymic and blood repertoires was the usage of V and J genes.

The receptor was isolated from a boy in the first two years of life with a congenital heart defect. The chain is built from TRBV25-1 and TRBJ2-5, with a tentative D call TRBD2 (6 bases). Sequences were obtained from thymocytes. Here the CDR3 reads CASSLPGRETQYF. The CDR3 DNA follows: TGTGCCAGCAGTCTTCCAGGGAGGGAGACCCAGTACTTC.